Shown below are 7 T cell receptor beta chains from a single sample sequenced in a study of radiotherapy plus CTLA-4 blockade in lung cancer. Clones were read by immunoSEQ multiplex PCR, and TCRdb kept only the in-frame ones, dropping some. The repertoire consists of 81,000 or so clones, with around 86% occurring once and the leading ten covering more than 14%. The sample here was peripheral blood, taken from a patient treated with radiotherapy plus ipilimumab. The source is a human donor with non-small cell lung cancer that progressed on radiotherapy plus ipilimumab.

There are a few counts of this clone. The J gene is TRBJ2-1, the V gene TRBV2; no clear D. Per the germline V gene, CDR1 is SNHLY and CDR2 is FYNNEI. Trimming cost V 3 bases and J 0 bases, with 3 bases left between them. The CDR3 is 13 amino acids. The CDR3, as DNA: TGTGCCAGCAGTGAGGACTCCTACAATGAGCAGTTCTTC. It encodes CASSEDSYNEQFF.

The J gene is TRBJ2-1, the V gene TRBV27; 7 bases agree with TRBD2. The germline CDR1 and CDR2 sequences are MNHEY and SMNVEV (reference sequence). J gave up 0 bases and V 3 bases, and 5 bases lay outside the gene matches. The CDR3 sequence is 16 residues long. The CDR3 bases are TGTGCCAGCAGTTTTTGGGGGGGAAGCTCCTACAATGAGCAGTTCTTC. Protein: CASSFWGGSSYNEQFF.

This clone appeared once. The genes are TRBV10-3 and TRBJ1-5; D gene unclear. This CDR3 has 14 amino acids. Trimming removed 2 bases at V and 0 bases at J, with 5 bases between. From germline, CDR1 is ENHRY and CDR2 SYGVKD. CDR3 in amino acids: CAISEDGSNQPQHF. The DNA of the CDR3 is TGTGCCATCAGTGAGGACGGTAGCAATCAGCCCCAGCATTTT.

The chain uses TRBV15 and TRBJ1-1, with D possibly TRBD1 on 6 matching bases. V lost 4 bases and J lost 2, with 8 bases in between. The germline V gene has CDR1 LNHNV and CDR2 YYDKDF (reference sequence). CDR3 size: 13 residues. The CDR3 spells CATSTDRNTEAFF. The CDR3 DNA reads TGTGCCACCAGCACGGACAGAAACACTGAAGCTTTCTTT.

Note on this clone: An end of the junction differs from the germline gene, which may be a read error. J is TRBJ2-7 and V is TRBV4-1, with a weak D call TRBD2 (6 bases). The CDR3 totals 15 residues. Germline V gene lookup returns CDR1 MGHRA and CDR2 YSYEKL. The CDR3 coding sequence is TGTGCCAGCAGCCGCTACTCGGCGGGGTCCTACGAGCAGTACTTC. This sequence encodes CASSRYSAGSYEQYF.

The genes are TRBV4-3 and TRBJ2-3, with TRBD2 matching 10 bases. Germline V lookup: CDR1 LGHNA, CDR2 YSLEER. This CDR3 contains 16 residues. Trimming cost V 1 base and J 3 bases; bases outside gene matches: 4. CDR3 sequence: CASSQGPAGGTDTQYF. CDR3 DNA: TGCGCCAGCAGCCAAGGGCCAGCGGGGGGGACAGATACGCAGTATTTT.

Here the CDR3 DNA reads TGCGCCAGCAGCACACTAGACCCGCAAGAGACCCAGTACTTC. It translates to CASSTLDPQETQYF. This chain joins TRBV5-1 and TRBJ2-5; D is possibly TRBD2 (5 bases). In germline, CDR1 is SGHRS, CDR2 YFSETQ. The V gene lost 4 bases and the J gene lost 2 bases, with 12 bases spanning the gap. This CDR3 has 14 amino acids.